The 10 T cell receptor beta chains presented below share a single source sample, sequenced in a study of blood T cell repertoires in COVID-19. Assay used: immunoSEQ multiplex PCR; TCRdb lists only in-frame clones, some missing. Among about 290,000 clones listed, about 85% were seen once. The specimen was peripheral blood. The source of these receptors is a woman in her forties or fifties with active or convalescent COVID-19.

This rearrangement joins TRBV5-1 to TRBJ2-1, with D unresolved. The V gene lost 5 bases and the J gene lost 0 bases, with 12 bases spanning the gap. This CDR3 has 15 residues. Germline CDR1 reads SGHRS; CDR2 reads YFSETQ. In DNA form, the CDR3 reads TGCGCCAGCAGATCCCAGGTCACCTCCTACAATGAGCAGTTCTTC. Protein sequence: CASRSQVTSYNEQFF.

The V gene is TRBV24-1, the J gene TRBJ1-1; 10 nucleotides align to TRBD1. Germline CDR1 is KGHDR and CDR2 is SFDVKD. V was clipped by 3 bases and J by 4 bases; unmatched bases: 4. CDR3 length equals 15 residues. The CDR3 DNA reads as TGTGCCACCAGTGATACCGGGACAGGGGTCACTGAAGCTTTCTTT. Translating it yields CATSDTGTGVTEAFF.

The chain recombines TRBV19 with TRBJ1-1, with a possible D match to TRBD1 (6 bases). This CDR3 has 14 residues. From germline, CDR1 is LNHDA and CDR2 SQIVND (reference sequence). V lost 5 bases to trimming and J lost 4 bases, with 14 bases between them. CDR3 region: CASSHDRSGTEAFF. The CDR3 DNA is TGTGCCAGTAGTCATGACAGGTCTGGCACTGAAGCTTTCTTT.

This chain connects TRBV2 to TRBJ1-3; D gene uncertain. V was shortened by 2 bases and J by 0 bases, with 5 bases between the two germline ends. This CDR3 region has 14 residues. In germline, CDR1 is SNHLY, CDR2 FYNNEI. The CDR3 DNA sequence: TGTGCCAGCAGTGAACTCCGCTCTGGAAACACCATATATTTT. Translating it yields CASSELRSGNTIYF.

This clone has just one count. The gene calls are TRBV24-1 and TRBJ1-2, with D possibly being TRBD1 (6 bases). This CDR3 comprises 15 residues. Germline lookup yields CDR1 KGHDR and CDR2 SFDVKD. V lost 6 bases and J 2 bases, leaving 15 bases between the germline ends. The CDR3 coding sequence is TGTGCCACCAGTAGCCAACAGGGCCCGAACTATGGCTACACCTTC. Amino acid sequence: CATSSQQGPNYGYTF.

The chain recombines TRBV28 with TRBJ1-1, with 11 positions matching TRBD1. This CDR3 region has 17 residues. Trimming at V came to 3 bases and at J to 0 bases, leaving 6 bases not matched to a gene. Germline V CDR1 and CDR2: MDHEN, SYDVKM. CDR3 in amino acids: CASSLRGQGAMNTEAFF. The CDR3 DNA is TGTGCCAGCAGTTTGCGTGGACAGGGGGCGATGAACACTGAAGCTTTCTTT.

The CDR3 sequence is CASSSLTSGENTGELFF. CDR3 in DNA: TGTGCCAGCAGCTCCTTGACTAGCGGGGAAAACACCGGGGAGCTGTTTTTT. The J gene is TRBJ2-2, the V gene TRBV13; 11 bases are a match to TRBD2. The CDR3 sequence is 17 residues long. Germline lookup yields CDR1 PRHDT and CDR2 FYEKMQ (reference sequence). The ends lost 4 bases at V and 2 bases at J; junction bases unmatched: 6.

The J gene is TRBJ2-7, the V gene TRBV6-5; 12 nucleotides line up with TRBD2. Trimming took 6 bases from V and 4 from J; bases not matched to a gene: 7. There are 15 residues in the CDR3. Germline CDR1 MNHEY, CDR2 SVGAGI. The DNA of the CDR3 is TGTGCCAGCAGGCCTAGCGGGAGGGCCAGTTACGAGCAGTACTTC. Amino acid sequence: CASRPSGRASYEQYF.

This rearrangement joins TRBV6-1 to TRBJ2-7, with D uncertain. CDR3 length: 14 amino acids. Germline CDR1 and CDR2: MNHNS and SASEGT. V was shortened by 3 bases and J by 0 bases, with 9 bases between the two germline ends. The CDR3 sequence: CASSDKRSSYEQYF. DNA of the CDR3: TGTGCCAGCAGTGATAAGCGAAGCTCCTACGAGCAGTACTTC.

Note on this clone: The identical CDR3 is also encoded by other nucleotide sequences in the sample. This rearrangement joins TRBV18 to TRBJ2-6; TRBD1 aligns across 11 bases. V lost 3 bases, J lost 2 bases, and 3 bases stayed unmatched. The germline gives CDR1 KGHSH, CDR2 LQKENI. The CDR3 consists of 17 residues. This chain's CDR3 is CASSPPGQGAGANVLTF. DNA for the CDR3: TGTGCCAGCTCACCGCCGGGACAGGGGGCTGGGGCCAACGTCCTGACTTTC.